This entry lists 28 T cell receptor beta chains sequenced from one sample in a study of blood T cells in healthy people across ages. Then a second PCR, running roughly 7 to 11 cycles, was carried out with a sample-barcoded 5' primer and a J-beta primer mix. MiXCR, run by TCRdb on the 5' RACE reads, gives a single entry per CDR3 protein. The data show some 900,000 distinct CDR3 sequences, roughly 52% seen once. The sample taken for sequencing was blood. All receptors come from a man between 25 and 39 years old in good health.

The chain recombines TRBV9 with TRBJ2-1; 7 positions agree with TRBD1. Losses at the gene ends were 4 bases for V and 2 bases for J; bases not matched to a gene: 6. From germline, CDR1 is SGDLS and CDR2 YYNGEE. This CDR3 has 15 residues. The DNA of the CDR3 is TGTGCCAGCAGCAGACGGGACAGCCCCTACAATGAGCAGTTCTTC. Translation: CASSRRDSPYNEQFF.

The CDR3 here is CASSLSVNTEAFF. CDR3 nucleotide sequence: TGTGCCAGCAGCTTATCTGTAAACACTGAAGCTTTCTTT. V gene TRBV7-9 combines with J gene TRBJ1-1; no clear D gene. The CDR3 totals 13 residues. Trimming removed 2 bases at V and 2 bases at J, with 6 bases between. Germline values: CDR1 SEHNR, CDR2 FQNEAQ (reference sequence).

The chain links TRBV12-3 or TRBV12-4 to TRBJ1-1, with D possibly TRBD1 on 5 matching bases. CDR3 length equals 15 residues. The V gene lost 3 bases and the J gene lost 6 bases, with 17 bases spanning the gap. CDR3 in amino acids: CASSLGTARFAEAFF. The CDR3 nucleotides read TGTGCCAGCAGTTTGGGGACCGCCCGGTTCGCTGAAGCTTTCTTT.

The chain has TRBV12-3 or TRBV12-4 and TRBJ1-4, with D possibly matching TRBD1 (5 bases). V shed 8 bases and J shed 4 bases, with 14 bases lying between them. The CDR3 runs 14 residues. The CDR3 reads CASRPEGYNEKLFF. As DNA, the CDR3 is TGTGCCAGCCGCCCCGAGGGGTATAATGAAAAACTGTTTTTT.

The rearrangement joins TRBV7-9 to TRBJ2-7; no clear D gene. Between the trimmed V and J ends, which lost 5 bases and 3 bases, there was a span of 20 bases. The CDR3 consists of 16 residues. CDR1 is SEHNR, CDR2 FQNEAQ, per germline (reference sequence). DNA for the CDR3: TGTGCCAGCAGCCCGCGTGTCGGAGAGCCCTACTACGAGCAGTACTTC. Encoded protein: CASSPRVGEPYYEQYF.

This chain's CDR3 is CASSSFPGDRGRYEQYF. CDR3 bases: TGTGCCAGCAGCTCCTTCCCCGGGGACAGGGGACGGTACGAGCAGTACTTC. The chain joins TRBV7-2 to TRBJ2-4; 10 bases fit TRBD1. The J call may be wrong; the DNA end is better matched by TRBJ2-7. Germline CDR1 and CDR2: SGHTA and FQGNSA. This CDR3 is 17 amino acids long.

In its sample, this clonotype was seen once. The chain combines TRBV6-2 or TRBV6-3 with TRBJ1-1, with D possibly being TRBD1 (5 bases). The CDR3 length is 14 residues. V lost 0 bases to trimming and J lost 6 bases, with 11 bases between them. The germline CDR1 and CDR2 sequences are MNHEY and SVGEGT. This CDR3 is CASSYSSGDSEAFF. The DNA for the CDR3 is TGTGCCAGCAGTTACTCGAGTGGGGACTCTGAAGCTTTCTTT.

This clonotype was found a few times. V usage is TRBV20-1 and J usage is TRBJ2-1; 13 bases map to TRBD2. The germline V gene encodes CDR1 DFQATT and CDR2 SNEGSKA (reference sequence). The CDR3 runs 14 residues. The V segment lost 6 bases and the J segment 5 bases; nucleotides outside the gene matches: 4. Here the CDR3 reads CSAQLAGGDNEQFF. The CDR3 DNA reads TGCAGTGCGCAACTAGCGGGGGGGGACAATGAGCAGTTCTTC.

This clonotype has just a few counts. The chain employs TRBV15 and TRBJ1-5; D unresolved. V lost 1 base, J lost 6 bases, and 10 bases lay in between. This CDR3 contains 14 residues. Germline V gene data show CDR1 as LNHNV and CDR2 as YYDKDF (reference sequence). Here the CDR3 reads CATSRAGGGQPQHF. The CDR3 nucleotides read TGTGCCACCAGCAGAGCCGGAGGAGGTCAGCCCCAGCATTTT.

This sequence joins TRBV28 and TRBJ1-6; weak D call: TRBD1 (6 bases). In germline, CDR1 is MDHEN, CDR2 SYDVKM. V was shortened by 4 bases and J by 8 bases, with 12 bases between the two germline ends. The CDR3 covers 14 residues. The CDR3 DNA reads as TGTGCCAGCAGTTCACACAGGGACCATTCACCCCTCCACTTT. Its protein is CASSSHRDHSPLHF.

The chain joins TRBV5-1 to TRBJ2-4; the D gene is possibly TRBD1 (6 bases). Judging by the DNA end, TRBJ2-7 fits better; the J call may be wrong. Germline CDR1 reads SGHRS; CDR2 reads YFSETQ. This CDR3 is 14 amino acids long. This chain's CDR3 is CASRSLQGPYEQYF. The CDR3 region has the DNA TGCGCCAGCAGATCACTACAGGGCCCCTACGAGCAGTACTTC.

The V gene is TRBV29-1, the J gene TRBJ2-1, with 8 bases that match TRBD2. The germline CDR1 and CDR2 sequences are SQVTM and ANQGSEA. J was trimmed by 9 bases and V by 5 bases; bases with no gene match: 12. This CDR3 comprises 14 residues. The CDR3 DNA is TGCAGCGTTAGTCCAGCGGGGGCCGGGAGTGAGCAGTTCTTC. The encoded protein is CSVSPAGAGSEQFF.

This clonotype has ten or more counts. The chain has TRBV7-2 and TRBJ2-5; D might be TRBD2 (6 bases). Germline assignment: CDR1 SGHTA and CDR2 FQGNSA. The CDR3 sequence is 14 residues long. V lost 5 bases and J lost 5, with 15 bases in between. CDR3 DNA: TGTGCCAGCAGCCCCCGGGACTCCGGGGAGACCCAGTACTTC. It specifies CASSPRDSGETQYF.

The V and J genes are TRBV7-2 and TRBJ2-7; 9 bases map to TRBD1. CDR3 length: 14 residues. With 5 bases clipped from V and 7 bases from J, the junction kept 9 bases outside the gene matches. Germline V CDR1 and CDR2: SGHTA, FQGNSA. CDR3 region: CASSIGDRVGEQYF. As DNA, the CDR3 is TGTGCCAGCAGCATCGGGGACAGGGTAGGGGAGCAGTACTTC.

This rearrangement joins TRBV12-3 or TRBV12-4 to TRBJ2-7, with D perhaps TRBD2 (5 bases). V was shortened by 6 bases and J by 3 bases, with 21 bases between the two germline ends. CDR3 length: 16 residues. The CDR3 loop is CASSPAGTEKIYEQYF. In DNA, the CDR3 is TGTGCCAGCAGCCCCGCGGGCACGGAGAAGATCTACGAGCAGTACTTC.

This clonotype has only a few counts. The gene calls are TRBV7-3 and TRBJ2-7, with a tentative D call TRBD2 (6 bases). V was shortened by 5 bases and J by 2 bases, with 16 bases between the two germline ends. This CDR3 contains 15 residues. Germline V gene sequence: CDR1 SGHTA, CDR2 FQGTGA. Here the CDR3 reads CASSRISGPPYEQYF. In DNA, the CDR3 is TGTGCCAGCAGCCGGATTAGCGGACCTCCCTACGAGCAGTACTTC.

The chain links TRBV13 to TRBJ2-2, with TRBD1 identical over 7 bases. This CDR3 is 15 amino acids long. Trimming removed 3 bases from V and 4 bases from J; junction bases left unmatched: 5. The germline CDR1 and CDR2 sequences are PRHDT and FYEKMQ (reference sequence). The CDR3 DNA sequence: TGTGCCAGCAGCTTTGAACAGGGGCCCACCGGGGAGCTGTTTTTT. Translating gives CASSFEQGPTGELFF. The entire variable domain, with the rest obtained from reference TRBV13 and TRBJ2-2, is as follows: AAGVIQSPRHLIKEKRETATLKCYPIPRHDTVYWYQQGPGQDPQFLISFYEKMQSDKGSIPDRFSAQQFSDYHSELNMSSLELGDSALYFCASSFEQGPTGELFFGEGSRLTVL.

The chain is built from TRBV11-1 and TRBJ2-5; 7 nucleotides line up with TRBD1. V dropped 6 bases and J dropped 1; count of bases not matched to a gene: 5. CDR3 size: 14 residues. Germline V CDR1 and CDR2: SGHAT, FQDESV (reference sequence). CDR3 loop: CASSNRGVQETQYF. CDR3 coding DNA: TGTGCCAGCAGTAACAGGGGCGTCCAAGAGACCCAGTACTTC.

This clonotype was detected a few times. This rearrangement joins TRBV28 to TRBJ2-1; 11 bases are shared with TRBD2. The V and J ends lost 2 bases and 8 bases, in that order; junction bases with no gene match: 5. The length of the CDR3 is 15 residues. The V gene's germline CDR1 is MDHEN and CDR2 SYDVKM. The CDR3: CASSLVAGGPDEQFF. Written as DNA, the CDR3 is TGTGCCAGCAGTTTAGTAGCGGGGGGGCCCGATGAGCAGTTCTTC.

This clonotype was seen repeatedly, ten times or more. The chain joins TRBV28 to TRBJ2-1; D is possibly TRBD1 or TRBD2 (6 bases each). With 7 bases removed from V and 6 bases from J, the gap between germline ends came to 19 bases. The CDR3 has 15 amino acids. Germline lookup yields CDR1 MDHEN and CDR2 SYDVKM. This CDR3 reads CASTTRSGGGNEQFF. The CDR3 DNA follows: TGTGCCAGCACTACAAGAAGCGGAGGGGGCAATGAGCAGTTCTTC.

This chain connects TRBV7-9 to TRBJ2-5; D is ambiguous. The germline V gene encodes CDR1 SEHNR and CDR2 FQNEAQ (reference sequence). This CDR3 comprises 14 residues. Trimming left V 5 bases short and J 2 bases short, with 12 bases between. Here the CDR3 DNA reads TGTGCCAGCAGCCCGTTACTACCTCAAGAGACCCAGTACTTC. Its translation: CASSPLLPQETQYF. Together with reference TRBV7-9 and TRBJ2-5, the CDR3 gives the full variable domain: DTGVSQNPRHKITKRGQNVTFRCDPISEHNRLYWYRQTLGQGPEFLTYFQNEAQLEKSRLLSDRFSAERPKGSFSTLEIQRTEQGDSAMYLCASSPLLPQETQYFGPGTRLLVL.

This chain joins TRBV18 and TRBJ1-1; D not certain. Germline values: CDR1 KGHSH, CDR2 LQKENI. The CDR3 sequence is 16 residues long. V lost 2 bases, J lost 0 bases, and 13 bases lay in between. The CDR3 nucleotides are TGTGCCAGCTCACCATTTAGGGAGACAATGAACACTGAAGCTTTCTTT. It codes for CASSPFRETMNTEAFF.

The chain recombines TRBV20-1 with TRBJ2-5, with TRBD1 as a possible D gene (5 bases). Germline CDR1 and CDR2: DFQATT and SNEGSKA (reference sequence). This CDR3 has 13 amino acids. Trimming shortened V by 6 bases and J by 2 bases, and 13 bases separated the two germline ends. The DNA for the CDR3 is TGCAGTGCGTCAGGGTTTTCACAAGAGACCCAGTACTTC. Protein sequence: CSASGFSQETQYF.

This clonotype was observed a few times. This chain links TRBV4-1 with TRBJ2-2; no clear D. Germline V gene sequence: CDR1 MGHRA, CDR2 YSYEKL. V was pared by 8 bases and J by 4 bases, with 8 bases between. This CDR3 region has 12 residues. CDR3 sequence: CASHMGTGELFF. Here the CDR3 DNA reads TGCGCCAGCCACATGGGCACCGGGGAGCTGTTTTTT.

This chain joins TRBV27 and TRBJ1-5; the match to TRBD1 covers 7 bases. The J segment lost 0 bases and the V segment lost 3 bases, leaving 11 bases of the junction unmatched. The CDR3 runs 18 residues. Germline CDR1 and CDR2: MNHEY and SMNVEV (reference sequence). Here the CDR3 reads CASSFNRDREYSNQPQHF. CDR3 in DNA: TGTGCCAGCAGTTTTAACCGGGACAGAGAATATAGCAATCAGCCCCAGCATTTT.

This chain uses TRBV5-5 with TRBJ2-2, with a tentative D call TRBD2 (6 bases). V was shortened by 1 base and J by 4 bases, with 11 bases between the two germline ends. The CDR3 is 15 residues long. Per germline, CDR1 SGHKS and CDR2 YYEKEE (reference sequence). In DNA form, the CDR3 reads TGTGCCAGCAGCTTGAGTGGGAGGACCACCGGGGAGCTGTTTTTT. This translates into CASSLSGRTTGELFF.

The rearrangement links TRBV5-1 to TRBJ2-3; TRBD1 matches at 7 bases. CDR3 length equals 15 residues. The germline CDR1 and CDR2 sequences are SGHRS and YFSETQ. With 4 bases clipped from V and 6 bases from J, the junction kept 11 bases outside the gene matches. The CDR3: CASSLDRPGLDTQYF. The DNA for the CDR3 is TGCGCCAGCAGCCTGGACAGGCCCGGATTGGATACGCAGTATTTT.

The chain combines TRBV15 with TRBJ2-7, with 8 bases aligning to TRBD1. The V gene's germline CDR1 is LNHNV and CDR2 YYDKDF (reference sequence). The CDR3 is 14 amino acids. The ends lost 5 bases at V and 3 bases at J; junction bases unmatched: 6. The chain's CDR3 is CATSSRTGNYEQYF. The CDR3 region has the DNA TGTGCCACCAGCTCCCGGACAGGGAACTACGAGCAGTACTTC.